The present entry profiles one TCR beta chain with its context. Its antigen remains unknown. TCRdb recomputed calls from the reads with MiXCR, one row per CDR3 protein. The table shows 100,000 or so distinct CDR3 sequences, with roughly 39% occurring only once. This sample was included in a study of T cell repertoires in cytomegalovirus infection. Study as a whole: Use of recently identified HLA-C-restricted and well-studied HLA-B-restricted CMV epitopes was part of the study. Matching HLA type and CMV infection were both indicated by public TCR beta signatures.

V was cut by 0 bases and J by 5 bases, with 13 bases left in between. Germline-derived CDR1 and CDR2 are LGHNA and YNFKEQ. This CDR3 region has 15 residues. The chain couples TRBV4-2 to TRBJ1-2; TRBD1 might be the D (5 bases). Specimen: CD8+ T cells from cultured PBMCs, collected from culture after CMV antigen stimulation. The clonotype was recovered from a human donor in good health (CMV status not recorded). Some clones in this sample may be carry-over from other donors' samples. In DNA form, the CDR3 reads TGTGCCAGCAGCCAAGATCTAGGGGAGTGGTATGGCTACACCTTC. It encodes CASSQDLGEWYGYTF.